This T cell receptor (beta chain) was identified in a study of shared clonotypes between healthy human individuals. Regarding the study as a whole: Sampling used blood alone; tissue repertoires probably differ.

This clone was observed a single time. Antigen: not known. CD8 memory fractions consisted of CD45RO+ and CCR7-negative CD45RA+ TemRA cells together. V was shortened by 10 bases and J by 3 bases, with 19 bases between the two germline ends. The CDR3 spans 14 residues. CDR1 SGHAT and CDR2 FQNNGV come from the germline V gene. Several immunoSEQ plates held equal portions of the genomic DNA taken from each subset. Using immunoSEQ multiplex PCR, the repertoire was profiled, and TCRdb retains in-frame clones only, with some absent. The table includes fewer than 100,000 clones, roughly 69% detected once. The sequence came from a man aged 25 to 40 in good health. The specimen sequenced was memory CD8+ T cells sorted from blood. Subset indicated: CD45RO+ cells pooled with CCR7-negative TemRA cells. V is TRBV11-2 and J is TRBJ2-7; a weak D match, TRBD1 (5 bases). The CDR3 reads CATKPGRANYEQYF. The CDR3 DNA is TGTGCCACCAAGCCGGGCAGGGCCAACTACGAGCAGTACTTC.